This passage covers 27 T cell receptor beta chains from one sample sequenced in a study of cytomegalovirus exposure and HLA in healthy donors. This PCR relied on a set of 60 Vbeta primers and 13 Jbeta primers. Only in-frame clones appear in the TCRdb table, and some are missing; sequencing was by immunoSEQ multiplex PCR. The repertoire has 150,000 to 200,000 clones, roughly 85% of them found once; the top ten carry around 0.69%. The specimen was PBMCs. The receptors stem from a woman aged 40-49 years in good health and CMV-seronegative.

A single count supports this clone. The V and J genes are TRBV28 and TRBJ1-4, with 8 nucleotides matching TRBD1. V lost 5 bases, J lost 7 bases, and 12 bases stayed unmatched. This CDR3 contains 16 residues. Germline CDR1 MDHEN, CDR2 SYDVKM. The chain's CDR3 is CASSADRAGWGEKLFF. CDR3 coding DNA: TGTGCCAGCAGTGCGGACAGGGCGGGATGGGGTGAAAAACTGTTTTTT.

This chain uses TRBV10-3 with TRBJ2-3; no reliable D call. Germline V CDR1 and CDR2: ENHRY, SYGVKD. The CDR3 covers 16 residues. Trimming removed 4 bases from V and 0 bases from J, with 14 bases in between. Here the CDR3 DNA reads TGTGCCATCAGTGGGCGCGGATCCAAAAGCACAGATACGCAGTATTTT. Residues: CAISGRGSKSTDTQYF.

This chain links TRBV4-2 with TRBJ2-7, with D possibly being TRBD2 (5 bases). The CDR3 totals 17 residues. Trimming took 0 bases from V and 4 from J, leaving 19 bases between them. Germline loops: CDR1 LGHNA, CDR2 YNFKEQ. This chain's CDR3 is CASSQEITSGDLYEQYF. In DNA, the CDR3 is TGTGCCAGCAGCCAAGAGATCACTAGTGGGGATTTATACGAGCAGTACTTC.

This clone appeared once. This rearrangement joins TRBV30 to TRBJ2-7; D remains unclear. The germline gives CDR1 GTSNPN, CDR2 SVGIG (reference sequence). This CDR3 region has 14 residues. V was pared by 1 base and J by 6 bases, with 16 bases between. Written as DNA, the CDR3 is TGTGCCTGGAGTGGACACACGCTTCTTGGCGAGCAGTACTTC. Translated, it gives CAWSGHTLLGEQYF.

The V and J genes are TRBV7-2 and TRBJ2-4, with 8 bases identical to TRBD2. The CDR3 covers 14 residues. CDR1 SGHTA and CDR2 FQGNSA come from the germline V gene. V lost 7 bases to trimming and J lost 8 bases; unmatched junction nucleotides: 10. This CDR3 is CASTPSGGRDIQYF. In nucleotides, the CDR3 is TGTGCCAGCACCCCATCGGGGGGGAGGGACATTCAGTACTTC.

V gene TRBV4-2 combines with J gene TRBJ2-1, with 14 bases aligning to TRBD2. Trimming at V came to 3 bases and at J to 10 bases, leaving 8 bases not matched to a gene. This CDR3 comprises 16 residues. In germline, CDR1 is LGHNA, CDR2 YNFKEQ. The CDR3 sequence is CASSHSTSGRASEQFF. The CDR3 DNA reads as TGTGCCAGCAGCCACTCGACTAGCGGGAGGGCCTCGGAGCAGTTCTTC.

This clone was counted a few times. The CDR3 reads CSVATAHTEAFF. CDR3 nucleotides: TGCAGCGTTGCGACAGCCCACACTGAAGCTTTCTTT. This chain links TRBV29-1 with TRBJ1-1; possibly TRBD1 for D (5 bases). V lost 4 bases to trimming and J lost 3 bases, with 9 bases between them. The CDR3 is 12 residues long. The germline V gene encodes CDR1 SQVTM and CDR2 ANQGSEA.

The chain is built from TRBV30 and TRBJ1-2; the D is unclear. The V and J ends lost 2 bases and 8 bases respectively, with 12 bases between them. Germline CDR1 is GTSNPN and CDR2 is SVGIG (reference sequence). CDR3 length: 12 amino acids. The CDR3 DNA reads TGTGCCTGGAGTCCAGCCGGCGGGGGCTACACCTTC. Protein: CAWSPAGGGYTF. Full variable domain (outside the CDR3, taken from reference TRBV30 and TRBJ1-2): SQTIHQWPATLVQPVGSPLSLECTVEGTSNPNLYWYRQAAGRGLQLLFYSVGIGQISSEVPQNLSASRPQDRQFILSSKKLLLSDSGFYLCAWSPAGGGYTFGSGTRLTVV.

The chain joins TRBV4-3 to TRBJ2-3; tentative D call: TRBD2 (5 bases). In germline, CDR1 is LGHNA, CDR2 YSLEER. Trimming shortened V by 1 base and J by 10 bases, and 15 bases separated the two germline ends. This CDR3 is built from 14 residues. In nucleotides, the CDR3 is TGCGCCAGCAGCCAAGGCCAAGACTATCCCTCGCAGTATTTT. Translation: CASSQGQDYPSQYF.

The chain uses TRBV28 and TRBJ2-3; 9 bases fit TRBD1. Looked up from germline, CDR1 is MDHEN and CDR2 is SYDVKM. This CDR3 spans 16 amino acids. J gave up 5 bases and V 3 bases, and 9 bases lay outside the gene matches. The CDR3 spells CASSFPRGQGGDTQYF. CDR3 sequence (DNA): TGTGCCAGCAGTTTTCCCAGGGGACAGGGCGGAGATACGCAGTATTTT.

This clone has just one count. This rearrangement joins TRBV5-4 to TRBJ1-2; TRBD1 is a possible D gene (5 bases). Trimming took 0 bases from V and 3 from J, leaving 15 bases between them. Germline V gives CDR1 SGHNT, CDR2 YYREEE (reference sequence). CDR3 size: 16 residues. Written as DNA, the CDR3 is TGTGCCAGCAGCTTGGCACGGGTTGGGGGGTACTATGGCTACACCTTC. Translated, it gives CASSLARVGGYYGYTF.

The V call is TRBV9, the J call TRBJ2-7, with TRBD1 identical over 9 bases. After removal of 4 bases from V and 6 bases from J, the junction contained 8 bases not matched to a gene. This CDR3 region has 14 residues. Germline values: CDR1 SGDLS, CDR2 YYNGEE. As DNA, the CDR3 is TGTGCCAGCAGCTTAGGACAGGGGAGAGGCGAGCAGTACTTC. This translates into CASSLGQGRGEQYF.

This clone was picked up one time. The chain employs TRBV27 and TRBJ2-2; TRBD2 is a possible D gene (6 bases). Per germline, CDR1 MNHEY and CDR2 SMNVEV (reference sequence). This CDR3 has 16 residues. Trimming removed 2 bases from V and 1 base from J, with 11 bases in between. The CDR3 sequence is CASSLIGEVNTGELFF. The CDR3 DNA follows: TGTGCCAGCAGTTTAATCGGGGAGGTGAACACCGGGGAGCTGTTTTTT.

This sequence joins TRBV6-1 and TRBJ1-5; no clear D. The ends were cut back, 6 bases at V and 5 bases at J, with 17 bases in the middle. Germline assignment: CDR1 MNHNS and CDR2 SASEGT. This CDR3 contains 15 residues. DNA of the CDR3: TGTGCCAGCAGCCCCACCTTTACAGTAGATCAGCCCCAGCATTTT. This gives the protein CASSPTFTVDQPQHF.

This clone was counted a single time. V and J are TRBV7-6 and TRBJ2-3; 9 bases fit TRBD2. This CDR3 region has 18 residues. V shed 3 bases and J 6 bases; nucleotides not matched to a gene: 16. CDR1 SGHVS and CDR2 FNYEAQ come from the germline V gene. CDR3 sequence: CASSLGASRGLAHDTQYF. The CDR3 DNA sequence: TGTGCCAGCAGCTTGGGGGCGTCCCGGGGACTAGCACACGATACGCAGTATTTT.

The rearrangement joins TRBV19 to TRBJ2-7; D gene ambiguous. Trimming took 2 bases from V and 2 from J, leaving 10 bases between them. The germline V gene encodes CDR1 LNHDA and CDR2 SQIVND (reference sequence). CDR3 size: 14 residues. The CDR3 loop reads CASSILEQTYEQYF. CDR3 bases: TGTGCCAGTAGTATATTGGAGCAGACCTACGAGCAGTACTTC. The full variable domain, its missing parts supplied by reference TRBV19 and TRBJ2-7, is DGGITQSPKYLFRKEGQNVTLSCEQNLNHDAMYWYRQDPGQGLRLIYYSQIVNDFQKGDIAEGYSVSREKKESFPLTVTSAQKNPTAFYLCASSILEQTYEQYFGPGTRLTVT.

This clone was picked up a small number of times. The CDR3 protein is CASAWAGGAQGAFF. CDR3 nucleotides: TGTGCCAGCGCTTGGGCGGGGGGGGCGCAGGGGGCTTTCTTT. The rearrangement joins TRBV7-9 to TRBJ1-1, with D tentatively TRBD1 (6 bases). Trimming took 8 bases from V and 11 from J, leaving 24 bases between them. Germline assignment: CDR1 SEHNR and CDR2 FQNEAQ (reference sequence). The CDR3 consists of 14 residues.

The chain joins TRBV5-1 to TRBJ2-5; maybe TRBD1 (5 bases). This CDR3 is built from 15 residues. V lost 3 bases and J 4 bases, leaving 16 bases between the germline ends. CDR1 is SGHRS, CDR2 YFSETQ, per germline. The DNA for the CDR3 is TGCGCCAGCAGCTCCGCCAGGGTGAACGGAGAGACCCAGTACTTC. Translating gives CASSSARVNGETQYF.

The gene calls are TRBV20-1 and TRBJ1-1; D gene ambiguous. The germline CDR1 and CDR2 sequences are DFQATT and SNEGSKA (reference sequence). The V gene lost 3 bases and the J gene lost 11 bases, with 13 bases spanning the gap. There are 11 residues in the CDR3. The CDR3 reads CSARASGVAFF. In DNA, the CDR3 is TGCAGTGCTAGGGCCAGTGGTGTTGCTTTCTTT.

This chain connects TRBV4-2 to TRBJ2-5; 9 bases are shared with TRBD2. The V gene end was trimmed by 0 bases and the J gene end by 1 base; junction bases not matched to a gene: 3. The CDR3 covers 16 residues. The germline gives CDR1 LGHNA, CDR2 YNFKEQ. The DNA of the CDR3 is TGTGCCAGCAGCCAAGAAGGGCGGGAGGGCCAAGAGACCCAGTACTTC. It is translated as CASSQEGREGQETQYF.

The chain couples TRBV5-1 to TRBJ1-2; D is unresolved. This CDR3 has 12 residues. With 0 bases removed from V and 7 bases from J, the gap between germline ends came to 7 bases. CDR1 is SGHRS, CDR2 YFSETQ, per germline. CDR3 sequence reads: CASSLDGGGYTF. The CDR3 bases are TGCGCCAGCAGCTTGGATGGCGGTGGCTACACCTTC.

The chain recombines TRBV19 with TRBJ2-7; 7 bases are a match to TRBD1. This CDR3 is 14 amino acids long. Germline V gene data show CDR1 as LNHDA and CDR2 as SQIVND (reference sequence). V was pared by 4 bases and J by 5 bases, with 8 bases of the junction left unmatched. As DNA, the CDR3 is TGTGCCAGTAGTACACAGGGGCCCGCGGACGAGCAGTACTTC. It is translated as CASSTQGPADEQYF.

V gene TRBV2 combines with J gene TRBJ1-5; possibly TRBD1 for D (5 bases). Between the trimmed V and J ends, which lost 3 bases and 3 bases, there was a span of 12 bases. Germline CDR1 reads SNHLY; CDR2 reads FYNNEI. This CDR3 has 15 amino acids. CDR3 in DNA: TGTGCCAGCAGTGATATCGACAGTAACAATCAGCCCCAGCATTTT. Its protein product is CASSDIDSNNQPQHF.

The chain carries TRBV9 and TRBJ2-1; TRBD2 matches 11 bases. The CDR3 is 17 amino acids. V was clipped by 3 bases and J by 1 base; unmatched bases: 6. CDR1 and CDR2 from the germline V gene are SGDLS and YYNGEE. The CDR3 DNA is TGTGCCAGCAGCGCGCTGGGACTAGCGGATTCCTACAATGAGCAGTTCTTC. This encodes CASSALGLADSYNEQFF.

This rearrangement joins TRBV30 to TRBJ1-2, with D possibly being TRBD1 (6 bases). Trimming cost V 4 bases and J 4 bases, with 16 bases left between them. Germline V gives CDR1 GTSNPN, CDR2 SVGIG (reference sequence). CDR3 length equals 14 residues. For the CDR3, the DNA is TGTGCCTGGAATAAGGGGGGGGGAGGCTATGGCTACACCTTC. Its translation: CAWNKGGGGYGYTF.

V and J are TRBV29-1 and TRBJ2-7; no firm D call. Per germline, CDR1 SQVTM and CDR2 ANQGSEA. V was trimmed by 3 bases and J by 0 bases, leaving 9 bases between them. CDR3 length: 13 amino acids. The DNA of the CDR3 is TGCAGCGTTGAGGTGAGCTTCTCCTACGAGCAGTACTTC. It yields the protein CSVEVSFSYEQYF.

The V gene is TRBV19, the J gene TRBJ2-7, with 10 bases matching TRBD2. CDR3 length: 18 amino acids. Germline V gene data show CDR1 as LNHDA and CDR2 as SQIVND (reference sequence). The ends lost 0 bases at V and 2 bases at J; junction bases unmatched: 10. The CDR3 DNA is TGTGCCAGTAGTATAGACGGAAGAGCGGGAGGGTCAACCTACGAGCAGTACTTC. It yields the protein CASSIDGRAGGSTYEQYF.